This T cell receptor beta chain was recovered during a study of blood T cells in healthy people across ages (dated by TCRdb to the mid-2010s). The study in broad terms: In model experiments, template switching captured about one uniquely barcoded TCR beta cDNA molecule for every two T cells. To avoid experimental bias, donors of different ages were spread randomly across the sequencing lanes. The donors were divided into four age groups: young (average approximately 17 years), middle-aged (around 37), aged (62) and long-lived (about 79). The study analyzed two additional independent replicas of 1 million unique cDNA reads from the same blood draw for two donors, one aged 18 to 29 and one aged 80 or older. Age-related changes in TCR beta repertoire diversity were measured in the study by deep sequencing normalized with unique cDNA molecular identifiers. Broad study findings and their caveats: Because the CMV infection status of the donors was unknown, age-related changes in expanded clonotypes may potentially have been confounded. Total diversity estimates from one million sequenced T cells were considered lower bounds and underestimates. As age increased, observed TCR beta diversity per million T cells dropped in a roughly linear way, and a significant reduction was already evident by age 40. Compared with the aged group, the long-lived group had more naive CD4+ T cells, fewer expanded clones and increased TCR diversity, suggesting age selection. A strong correlation was found between observed TCR beta diversity and the percentage of naive T cells measured by flow cytometry. Because profiling used bulk unsorted PBMCs, naive and antigen-experienced compartments could not be compared conclusively.

Regarding this clonotype: This clone's antigen is unknown. No qualities accompany the bases; no much larger clone lies one base away.

Donors were under 40 systemically healthy Caucasian individuals from Russia aged roughly 6 to 100 years. Approximately 9.7 milliliters of peripheral blood were drawn from each donor into EDTA-treated Vacutainer tubes. PBMCs were isolated by Ficoll-Paque density-gradient centrifugation, with at least 6.5 million obtained per sample. Total RNA, at least 5.5 micrograms per sample, was extracted from PBMCs with Trizol reagent. Naive CD45RAhigh/CD27high T cell percentages were measured by flow cytometry on a PBMC aliquot from every donor. The cysteine opens and the phenylalanine closes a CDR3 of 13 amino acids. The DNA shown is the 39-base CDR3, in frame from base 1. The germline V gene supplies CDR1 SQVTM and CDR2 ANQGSEA. Cut back by 6 bases and 1 base, the V and J ends lie 12 bases apart. Library generation was performed with 5' RACE. For sequencing, an Illumina HiSeq 2500 was employed. A second PCR of roughly 6 to 12 cycles was performed with a sample-barcoded 5' primer and a J-beta primer mix. A unique molecular identifier was introduced onto each TCR beta cDNA molecule by a template-switch 5' adaptor carrying 12 random nucleotides. At least 2.5 million CDR3-containing paired-end reads were obtained from each sample. First-strand cDNA was synthesized from all RNA with the Mint cDNA synthesis kit, primed by a TRBC-specific oligonucleotide. After uracil-DNA glycosylase treatment, a first 18-cycle PCR used universal primers M1SS and BC2_uni_R on all cDNA. Regarding the original processing steps: Each sample was normalized by randomly selecting 1 million high-quality reads, each carrying a distinct molecular identifier. Reads with shared molecular identifiers were discarded instead of being binned into consensus sequences. CDR3 identification, clonotype clustering and error correction used MiTCR with a Q25 quality threshold and the strictest error-elimination algorithm. A nonparametric unseen species model with Euler transformation was used to estimate a lower bound on total TCR beta diversity. Using fastp at Q25 and MiXCR, TCRdb reprocessed the public reads and kept productive beta chains. Merged by CDR3 protein, the rows form single entries marked with the most common genes and DNA. TCRdb, not the original authors, processed these V and J calls. This sample comprises about 800,000 distinct CDR3 sequences, over 45% of them detected only once. Of the sample, roughly 22% falls within the top ten clones.

The chain employs TRBV29-1 and TRBJ2-5, with the identity of the D gene unclear. The receptor comes from a man aged 25-45 years in good health. Sequencing was done on a sample of blood. The bases read TGCAGCGTGACGGACCGCTTCCAAGAGACCCAGTACTTC. Translated, this is CSVTDRFQETQYF.